This TCR beta chain was profiled in a study of T cell changes during pregnancy in multiple sclerosis. The CDR3 has 17 amino acids. The junction had 11 bases not matched to a gene; V was cut back by 0 bases and J by 9 bases. Per germline, CDR1 SGHAT and CDR2 FQNNGV. The data were produced by immunoSEQ multiplex PCR, yet TCRdb's version contains in-frame clones alone and is incomplete. The sample carries 45,000 to 65,000 clones, 93% recorded once. This clonotype was sampled from a female donor with multiple sclerosis, enrolled in a pregnancy study. V gene TRBV11-2 combines with J gene TRBJ2-1; TRBD2 aligns across 10 bases. Sample: CD8+ T cells from peripheral blood mononuclear cells, taken in the third trimester of pregnancy. CDR3 protein: CASSLDYRAGGPGEQFF. CDR3 nucleotide sequence: TGTGCCAGCAGCTTAGATTATAGAGCGGGAGGGCCGGGTGAGCAGTTCTTC.